These 7 T cell receptor beta chains share one sample of origin, sequenced in a study of blood T cell repertoires in COVID-19. TCRdb's table, derived via immunoSEQ multiplex PCR, lists solely in-frame clones and lacks some. Counted here are about 120,000 clones, under 80% occurring once; the ten biggest clones make up 2.3%. What was sequenced was peripheral blood. These receptors were collected from a man in his 70s with acute or convalescent COVID-19.

The V gene is TRBV5-4, the J gene TRBJ1-1; tentatively, D is TRBD1 (6 bases). Trimming removed 5 bases from V and 4 bases from J, with 12 bases in between. Germline V gene sequence: CDR1 SGHNT, CDR2 YYREEE (reference sequence). This CDR3 contains 13 residues. CDR3 residues: CASRNRDGTEAFF. The CDR3 bases are TGTGCCAGCAGGAACAGGGACGGCACTGAAGCTTTCTTT.

The V call is TRBV5-1, the J call TRBJ1-6; 9 bases match TRBD1. Trimming removed 3 bases from V and 9 bases from J; junction bases left unmatched: 13. Per germline, CDR1 SGHRS and CDR2 YFSETQ. The CDR3 length is 17 residues. The CDR3 here is CASSSQPPGQGGSPLHF. The CDR3 DNA reads TGCGCCAGCAGCTCTCAACCCCCGGGACAGGGAGGTTCACCCCTCCACTTT.

V usage is TRBV5-1 and J usage is TRBJ1-1, with D possibly TRBD1 on 5 matching bases. Germline loops: CDR1 SGHRS, CDR2 YFSETQ. This CDR3 contains 18 residues. V shed 4 bases and J shed 0 bases, with 22 bases lying between them. CDR3 coding DNA: TGCGCCAGCAGCCTGGACCCATGGGGCACACCTATGAACACTGAAGCTTTCTTT. It translates to CASSLDPWGTPMNTEAFF.

V usage is TRBV3-1 (or the pseudogene TRBV3-2) and J usage is TRBJ1-3; a possible D gene is TRBD1 (5 bases). The CDR3 sequence is 16 residues long. In germline, CDR1 is LGHDT, CDR2 YNNKEL (reference sequence). Trimming stripped 3 bases from V and 4 bases from J, with 16 bases between. CDR3 loop: CASSHGAGTGGNTIYF. Written as DNA, the CDR3 is TGTGCCAGCAGCCATGGGGCGGGGACGGGCGGAAACACCATATATTTT.

The chain has TRBV7-8 and TRBJ2-5; D gene ambiguous. This CDR3 has 12 residues. The V gene lost 2 bases and the J gene lost 7 bases, with 8 bases spanning the gap. CDR1 is SGHVS, CDR2 FQNEAQ, per germline. CDR3 region: CASSLKAGTQYF. CDR3 DNA sequence: TGTGCCAGCAGCTTAAAAGCTGGGACCCAGTACTTC.

The chain is built from TRBV6-5 and TRBJ1-5; no clear D. Trimming took off 5 bases at V and 1 base at J, with 9 bases between the two ends. This CDR3 region has 14 residues. Germline V gene data show CDR1 as MNHEY and CDR2 as SVGAGI. CDR3 sequence (DNA): TGTGCCAGCAGTCTTCGAGGGAGCAATCAGCCCCAGCATTTT. This gives the protein CASSLRGSNQPQHF.

This chain joins TRBV7-8 and TRBJ1-2; possible D gene TRBD1, 6 bases. This CDR3 spans 17 amino acids. V gave up 7 bases and J gave up 4 bases, with 25 bases separating them. Germline lookup yields CDR1 SGHVS and CDR2 FQNEAQ. Written as DNA, the CDR3 is TGTGCCAGCATGATGGGGGACATCGGGCGGGCAACCTATGGCTACACCTTC. This codes for CASMMGDIGRATYGYTF.